The 11 T cell receptor beta chains reported below all come from one sample, sequenced in a study of blood T cell repertoires in COVID-19. TCRdb's table, derived via immunoSEQ multiplex PCR, lists solely in-frame clones and lacks some. The repertoire includes some 85,000 clones, about four fifths of them detected once, and 20% sits in the top ten. What was sequenced was peripheral blood. These receptors originate from a woman older than 75 with active or convalescent COVID-19.

The chain uses TRBV7-8 and TRBJ2-7, with 10 bases that match TRBD1. The CDR3 has 16 amino acids. V lost 2 bases and J lost 0; bases outside the gene matches: 4. CDR1 and CDR2 from the germline V gene are SGHVS and FQNEAQ. The CDR3 is CASSLRDRGPSYEQYF. In DNA form, the CDR3 reads TGTGCCAGCAGCTTACGGGACAGGGGACCCTCCTACGAGCAGTACTTC. The full variable domain, in which reference TRBV7-8 and TRBJ2-7 provide the parts outside the CDR3, is GAGVSQSPRYKVAKRGQDVALRCDPISGHVSLFWYQQALGQGPEFLTYFQNEAQLDKSGLPSDRFFAERPEGSVSTLKIQRTQQEDSAVYLCASSLRDRGPSYEQYFGPGTRLTVT.

This clone was seen once. The V gene is TRBV7-2, the J gene TRBJ2-1; D might be TRBD2 (6 bases). The CDR3 length is 16 residues. The germline V and J ends were trimmed by 1 base and 6 bases, with 16 bases remaining between them. The germline V gene has CDR1 SGHTA and CDR2 FQGNSA. The CDR3 spells CASSLGERRGGNEQFF. The CDR3 bases are TGTGCCAGCAGCTTAGGAGAGAGGAGGGGAGGCAATGAGCAGTTCTTC. Full variable domain (outside the CDR3, taken from reference TRBV7-2 and TRBJ2-1): GAGVSQSPSNKVTEKGKDVELRCDPISGHTALYWYRQSLGQGLEFLIYFQGNSAPDKSGLPSDRFSAERTGGSVSTLTIQRTQQEDSAVYLCASSLGERRGGNEQFFGPGTRLTVL.

The genes are TRBV3-1 (or the pseudogene TRBV3-2) and TRBJ2-2; D is undetermined. Germline CDR1 and CDR2: LGHDT and YNNKEL (reference sequence). The length of the CDR3 is 15 residues. The V gene lost 0 bases and the J gene lost 7 bases, with 12 bases spanning the gap. The CDR3 region is CASSQETPKDGELFF. Written as DNA, the CDR3 is TGTGCCAGCAGCCAAGAGACTCCCAAGGACGGGGAGCTGTTTTTT.

CDR3 amino acids: CASSFRGETQYF. As DNA, the CDR3 is TGTGCCAGCAGCTTCAGAGGGGAGACCCAGTACTTC. This chain connects TRBV5-4 to TRBJ2-5, with D possibly being TRBD2 (5 bases). The CDR3 is made up of 12 amino acids. V was clipped by 2 bases and J by 5 bases, with 7 bases between them. Germline assignment: CDR1 SGHNT and CDR2 YYREEE (reference sequence).

In nucleotides, the CDR3 is TGTGCCACCAGCAGAGACCCCCCCACAGGGGTTAGCAATCAGCCCCAGCATTTT. The encoded protein is CATSRDPPTGVSNQPQHF. The chain combines TRBV15 with TRBJ1-5; 7 positions match TRBD1. The germline V gene has CDR1 LNHNV and CDR2 YYDKDF (reference sequence). The junction had 8 bases not matched to a gene; V was cut back by 0 bases and J by 0 bases. The CDR3 is made up of 18 amino acids.

The chain combines TRBV15 with TRBJ2-7, with 7 bases aligning to TRBD1. Germline V CDR1 and CDR2: LNHNV, YYDKDF (reference sequence). The CDR3 has 14 amino acids. V lost 5 bases, J lost 6 bases, and 10 bases stayed unmatched. The CDR3 coding sequence is TGTGCCACCAGCTCCCAAGGGGCAGGGGGCGAGCAGTACTTC. It specifies CATSSQGAGGEQYF.

The chain links TRBV18 to TRBJ2-3; a weak D match, TRBD2 (6 bases). The germline V and J ends were trimmed by 3 bases and 5 bases, with 15 bases remaining between them. From germline, CDR1 is KGHSH and CDR2 LQKENI. The CDR3 runs to 15 residues. This CDR3 reads CASSPRRGREDTQYF. In nucleotides, the CDR3 is TGTGCCAGCTCACCTCGGCGAGGGCGGGAAGATACGCAGTATTTT.

A note on this clone: The junction and the germline gene differ at one end; a read error may be behind it. V usage is TRBV7-3 and J usage is TRBJ2-1; 9 bases line up with TRBD1. The length of the CDR3 is 15 residues. Per the germline V gene, CDR1 is SGHTA and CDR2 is FQGTGA. The chain's CDR3 is CASSVTGGPYNEQFF. The CDR3 DNA sequence: TGTGCCAGCAGCGTAACAGGGGGCCCCTACAATGAGCAGTTCTTC.

The J gene is TRBJ2-5, the V gene TRBV9; the match to TRBD2 covers 8 bases. V was pared by 3 bases and J by 2 bases, with 6 bases of the junction left unmatched. The CDR3 spans 15 residues. Germline V lookup: CDR1 SGDLS, CDR2 YYNGEE. CDR3 sequence reads: CASSATSGLQETQYF. The DNA of the CDR3 is TGTGCCAGCAGCGCAACTAGCGGTCTACAAGAGACCCAGTACTTC.

This sequence joins TRBV29-1 and TRBJ2-7, with D possibly matching TRBD1 (5 bases). The germline V and J ends were trimmed by 0 bases and 9 bases, with 9 bases remaining between them. The CDR3 covers 11 residues. Germline assignment: CDR1 SQVTM and CDR2 ANQGSEA. This CDR3 is CSVEEGLGQYF. DNA of the CDR3: TGCAGCGTTGAAGAGGGGCTCGGGCAGTACTTC.

In its sample, this clone was seen once. The chain carries TRBV6-5 and TRBJ1-6; D remains unclear. The CDR3 covers 15 residues. V was cut by 5 bases and J by 6 bases, with 14 bases left in between. Germline-derived CDR1 and CDR2 are MNHEY and SVGAGI. For the CDR3, the DNA is TGTGCCAGCAGTCCTCCGGGAGCTCCTAATTCACCCCTCCACTTT. Its translation is CASSPPGAPNSPLHF.